This note documents a single TCR beta chain sequence. This entry is derived from a study of blood T cell repertoires in COVID-19. About the research overall: COVID-19 samples collected from the United States, Italy and Spain covered acute and convalescent phases. PBMCs, B-cell-depleted T cells, or T cells were the source of the cDNA or gDNA that made up the material.

Authors' processing steps: Amplification of reference gene primers provided the estimated nucleated cell counts. The protocol was immunoSEQ multiplex PCR, while the TCRdb copy is restricted to in-frame clones and leaves out a portion. V and J calls and clone size are copied from that table; D and trimming were computed from the DNA. The sample has roughly 120,000 clones; 90% are singletons. The receptor was isolated from a human donor with active COVID-19. The donor label of this sample is uncertain. What was sequenced was peripheral blood.

CDR3 sequence reads: CASSQGLAGVQTGELFF. The CDR3, as DNA: TGTGCCAGCAGCCAAGGACTAGCGGGGGTCCAGACCGGGGAGCTGTTTTTT. This chain uses TRBV14 with TRBJ2-2; TRBD2 matches at 12 bases. The CDR3 runs to 17 residues. Trimming removed 1 base from V and 5 bases from J; junction bases left unmatched: 5. Germline-derived CDR1 and CDR2 are SGHDN and FVKESK. Full variable domain (outside the CDR3, taken from reference TRBV14 and TRBJ2-2): EAGVTQFPSHSVIEKGQTVTLRCDPISGHDNLYWYRRVMGKEIKFLLHFVKESKQDESGMPNNRFLAERTGGTYSTLKVQPAELEDSGVYFCASSQGLAGVQTGELFFGEGSRLTVL.